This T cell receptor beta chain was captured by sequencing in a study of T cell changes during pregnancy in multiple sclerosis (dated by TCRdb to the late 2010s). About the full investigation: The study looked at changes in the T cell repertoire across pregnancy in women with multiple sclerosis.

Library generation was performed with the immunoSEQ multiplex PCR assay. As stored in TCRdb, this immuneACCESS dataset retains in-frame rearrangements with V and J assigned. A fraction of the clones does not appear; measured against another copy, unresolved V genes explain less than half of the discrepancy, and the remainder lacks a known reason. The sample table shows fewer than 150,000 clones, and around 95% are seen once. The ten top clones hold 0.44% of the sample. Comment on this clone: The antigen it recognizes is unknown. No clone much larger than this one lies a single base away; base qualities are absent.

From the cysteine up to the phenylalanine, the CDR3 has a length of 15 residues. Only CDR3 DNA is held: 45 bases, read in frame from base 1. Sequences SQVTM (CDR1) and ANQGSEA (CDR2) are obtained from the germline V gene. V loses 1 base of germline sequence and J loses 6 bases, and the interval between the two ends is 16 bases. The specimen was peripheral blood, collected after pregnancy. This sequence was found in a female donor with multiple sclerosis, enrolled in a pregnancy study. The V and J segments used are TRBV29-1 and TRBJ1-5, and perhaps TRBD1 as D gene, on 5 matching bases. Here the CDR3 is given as CSVEGPGRGGQPQHF. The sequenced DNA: TGCAGCGTTGAAGGACCGGGGAGGGGCGGTCAGCCCCAGCATTTT.